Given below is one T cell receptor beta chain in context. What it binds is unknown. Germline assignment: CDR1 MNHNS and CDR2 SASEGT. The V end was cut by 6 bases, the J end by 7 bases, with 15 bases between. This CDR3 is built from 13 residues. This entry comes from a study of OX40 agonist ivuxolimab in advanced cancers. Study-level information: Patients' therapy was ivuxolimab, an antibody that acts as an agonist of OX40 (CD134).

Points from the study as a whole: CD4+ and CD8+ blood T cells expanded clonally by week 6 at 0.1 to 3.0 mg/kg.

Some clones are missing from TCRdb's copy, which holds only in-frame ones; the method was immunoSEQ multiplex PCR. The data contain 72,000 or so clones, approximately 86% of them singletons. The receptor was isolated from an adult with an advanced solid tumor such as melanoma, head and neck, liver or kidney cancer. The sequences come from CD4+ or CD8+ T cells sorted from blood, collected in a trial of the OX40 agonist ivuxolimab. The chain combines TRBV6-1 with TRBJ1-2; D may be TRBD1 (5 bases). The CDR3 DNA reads TGTGCCAGCAGAACAGGAGTTGGCGGTGGCTACACCTTC. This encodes CASRTGVGGGYTF.